This T cell receptor beta chain was sequenced in a study of CD8+ T cells in alopecia areata. This clone was picked up many times. Each gene name is a mouse one. The read terminates 4 residues ahead of where the CDR3 ends, so the germline J gene completes it. As the sequencing template, cDNA was produced by extracting RNA and reverse transcribing it. Profiling relied on immunoSEQ multiplex PCR, and the TCRdb table lists in-frame clones only, not all of them. The sample holds 2,000 or so clones, and no clone turns up only once. CDR3 length: 14 amino acids. V dropped 2 bases and J dropped 1; count of bases not matched to a gene: 1. In germline, CDR1 is LGHNA, CDR2 YNLKQL (reference sequence). Sample time point: mouse skin 6 weeks after grafting, around onset of hair loss. Mouse recipients provided skin biopsies at grafting and 3 and 6 weeks later.

The genes are TRBV5 and TRBJ1-1; TRBD1 aligns across 7 bases. The TCR originated in a C3H/HeJ mouse with alopecia areata. MHC haplotype: H2-k. The starting material was skin, obtained at week 6. The CDR3 sequence: CASSQRDRNTEVFF. The covered CDR3 bases are TGTGCCAGCAGCCAACGGGACAGAAACACA.